The source of this T cell receptor beta chain is a study of blood T cell repertoires in COVID-19. About the research overall: The United States, Italy and Spain provided the acute and convalescent COVID-19 samples. PBMCs, B-cell-depleted T cells, or T cells were the source of the cDNA or gDNA that made up the material.

This clone was seen once. Source study methods: Nucleated cell number was recorded as an estimate derived from reference gene primer amplification. Assay: immunoSEQ multiplex PCR; the TCRdb copy retains only in-frame clones and omits some. V, J and clone size are taken as reported in that table, and D and trimming were inferred from the DNA itself. The sample carries roughly 330,000 clones, approximately 88% recorded once. What was sequenced was PBMCs or T cells enriched from blood (not recorded which). The source of this sequence is a man aged 30 to 45 who had recovered from COVID-19.

The CDR3 protein is CASSHGNGGYTF. The DNA of the CDR3 is TGTGCCAGCAGCCACGGCAACGGGGGCTACACCTTC. This chain uses TRBV3-1 (or the pseudogene TRBV3-2) with TRBJ1-2; no reliable D call. The CDR3 covers 12 residues. The V and J ends lost 3 bases and 8 bases respectively, with 10 bases between them. Germline CDR1 reads LGHDT; CDR2 reads YNNKEL (reference sequence).